The sequence of this T cell receptor (beta chain) was determined in a study of T cell repertoires in cytomegalovirus infection. Across the study: CMV epitopes used comprised recently identified HLA-C-restricted ones and well-studied HLA-B-restricted ones. The public TCR beta signatures pointed to both CMV infection and matching HLA type. Whole-study results and caveats: It was HLA-C-restricted CMV-specific TCR beta clonotypes that dominated the response ex vivo. Summed frequency of shared TCR beta families picked out CMV carriers who also had the relevant HLA.

This clonotype occurred a few times. The antigen is not known. The V gene end was trimmed by 6 bases and the J gene end by 5 bases; junction bases not matched to a gene: 16. Germline V lookup: CDR1 MDHEN, CDR2 SYDVKM. The CDR3 length is 17 residues. In TCRdb, the reads were re-called with MiXCR into one record per CDR3 protein. The sample has 450,000 to 600,000 distinct CDR3 sequences; around 35% are singletons. The clonotype was recovered from a human donor in good health (CMV status not recorded). Some clones in this sample may be carry-over from other donors' samples. This material consisted of cultured PBMCs, taken from culture after CMV antigen stimulation. The chain uses TRBV28 and TRBJ1-1, with 9 bases lining up with TRBD1. The CDR3 DNA sequence: TGTGCCAGCAGATACAATGCCGGGACAGGGTTCGCGACTGAAGCTTTCTTT. Translated, it gives CASRYNAGTGFATEAFF. Looking up the rest from reference TRBV28 and TRBJ1-1 gives the full variable domain: DVKVTQSSRYLVKRTGEKVFLECVQDMDHENMFWYRQDPGLGLRLIYFSYDVKMKEKGDIPEGYSVSREKKERFSLILESASTNQTSMYLCASRYNAGTGFATEAFFGQGTRLTVV.